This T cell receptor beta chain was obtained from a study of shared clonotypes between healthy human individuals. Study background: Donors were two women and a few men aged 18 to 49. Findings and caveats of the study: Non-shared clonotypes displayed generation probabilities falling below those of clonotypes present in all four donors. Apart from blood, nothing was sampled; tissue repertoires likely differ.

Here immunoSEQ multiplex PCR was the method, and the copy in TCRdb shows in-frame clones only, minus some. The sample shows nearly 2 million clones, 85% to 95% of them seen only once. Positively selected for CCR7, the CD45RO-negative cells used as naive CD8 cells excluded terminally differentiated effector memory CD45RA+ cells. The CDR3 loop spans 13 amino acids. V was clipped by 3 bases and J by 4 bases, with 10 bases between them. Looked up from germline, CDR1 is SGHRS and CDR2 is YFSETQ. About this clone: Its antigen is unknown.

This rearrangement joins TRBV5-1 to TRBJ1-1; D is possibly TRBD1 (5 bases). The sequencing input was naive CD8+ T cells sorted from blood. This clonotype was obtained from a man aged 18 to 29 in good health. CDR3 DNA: TGCGCCAGCAGCTCGGGGGTTGGCACTGAAGCTTTCTTT. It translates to CASSSGVGTEAFF.